The clone carrying this TCR beta chain appeared a few times. As yet, its antigen is unknown. The sample belongs to a study of cytomegalovirus exposure and HLA in healthy donors. In the study overall: There were about 86 million unique TCRs (from HLA-typed donors) in an early data release. Findings and limits, study-wide: In vitro data verified a few CMV-associated chains as specific for CMV antigens. Analysis was performed later, and it showed HLA-associated TCR beta chains to be more clonally expanded than equally common others.

Trimming stripped 6 bases from V and 8 bases from J, with 19 bases between. The CDR3 has 14 residues. Germline CDR1 and CDR2: MDHEN and SYDVKM. The PCR used 60 Vbeta and 13 Jbeta primers. Produced via immunoSEQ multiplex PCR; TCRdb's table is partial and in-frame only. The table has 200,000 to 250,000 clones, roughly 84% seen once. The chain links TRBV28 to TRBJ1-2; D not certain. The sequence was collected from a man over 45 in good health and CMV-seronegative. Sequenced sample: PBMCs. In nucleotides, the CDR3 is TGTGCCAGCAGCCCCGAGGGCCTAATAGGGGGCTACACCTTC. Translation gives CASSPEGLIGGYTF.